The 22 T cell receptor beta chains presented below share a single source sample, sequenced in a study of T cell clones after liver transplantation (dated by TCRdb to about 2019). To prepare the library, the immunoSEQ multiplex PCR assay was applied. As stored in TCRdb, this immuneACCESS dataset retains in-frame rearrangements with V and J assigned. A fraction of the clones does not appear; measured against another copy, unresolved V genes explain less than half of the discrepancy, and the remainder lacks a known reason. The sample includes around 110,000 clones, with 75% to 95% observed a single time. Together, the top ten hold about 0.8% of the sample. The sample here was CD4+ T cells from blood, taken 12 months after liver transplant. The receptors stem from a human patient who received a liver transplant. In patients who had a transplant, some T cells may come from the graft donor.

This chain links TRBV5-1 with TRBJ2-7; D unresolved. V was cut by 4 bases and J by 4 bases, with 9 bases left in between. Germline V gene data show CDR1 as SGHRS and CDR2 as YFSETQ. The CDR3 has 12 residues. Written as DNA, the CDR3 is TGCGCCAGCAGCCCGGCCGGGTACGAGCAGTACTTC. This sequence encodes CASSPAGYEQYF.

There are a few counts of this clone. The J gene is TRBJ1-2, the V gene TRBV5-4, with D perhaps matching TRBD1 (6 bases). With 4 bases removed from V and 2 bases from J, the gap between germline ends came to 15 bases. The CDR3 is 15 residues long. Germline assignment: CDR1 SGHNT and CDR2 YYREEE (reference sequence). CDR3 region: CASSLGGQTNYGYTF. The CDR3 coding sequence is TGTGCCAGCAGCCTGGGAGGACAGACAAACTATGGCTACACCTTC.

Of note for this clone: This sample includes further DNA sequences coding for the same CDR3. V is TRBV25-1 and J is TRBJ2-3, with unresolved D. CDR1 is MGHDK, CDR2 SYGVNS, per germline. Deletions cut 4 bases from V and 0 bases from J, with 8 bases between. The CDR3 has 14 residues. Here the CDR3 DNA reads TGTGCCAGCAGTGTCGGTTCTAGCACAGATACGCAGTATTTT. This sequence encodes CASSVGSSTDTQYF.

J is TRBJ2-7 and V is TRBV28; 8 bases line up with TRBD2. Germline V gene lookup returns CDR1 MDHEN and CDR2 SYDVKM. This CDR3 comprises 15 residues. V dropped 8 bases and J dropped 6; count of bases not matched to a gene: 15. CDR3 coding DNA: TGTGCCAGCGTTGGTAGCGGGGCCTCCTTGCGCGAGCAGTACTTC. Encoded protein: CASVGSGASLREQYF.

This clone was seen only once. This chain links TRBV4-2 with TRBJ2-7; possibly TRBD2 for D (6 bases). The length of the CDR3 is 15 residues. Trimming removed 1 base from V and 1 base from J, with 11 bases in between. The germline CDR1 and CDR2 sequences are LGHNA and YNFKEQ. The CDR3 DNA sequence: TGTGCCAGCAGCCAAGCCTTGACTAGTTCCTACGAGCAGTACTTC. It codes for CASSQALTSSYEQYF.

This chain links TRBV9 with TRBJ2-2; possible D gene TRBD1, 5 bases. Germline CDR1 is SGDLS and CDR2 is YYNGEE. The CDR3 has 14 residues. V shed 1 base and J shed 2 bases, with 6 bases lying between them. The CDR3 nucleotides are TGTGCCAGCAGCGTACAGGGAAACACCGGGGAGCTGTTTTTT. This codes for CASSVQGNTGELFF.

The chain couples TRBV28 to TRBJ2-1; perhaps TRBD2 as D (7 bases). Trimming stripped 11 bases from V and 4 bases from J, with 12 bases between. Germline V gives CDR1 MDHEN, CDR2 SYDVKM. The CDR3 runs 12 residues. Here the CDR3 reads CAGGALYNEQFF. Here the CDR3 DNA reads TGTGCCGGGGGGGCTCTATACAATGAGCAGTTCTTC.

The chain is built from TRBV29-1 and TRBJ1-2; TRBD1 matches 7 bases. This CDR3 region has 14 residues. In germline, CDR1 is SQVTM, CDR2 ANQGSEA. V trimming: 6 bases; J trimming: 4 bases; junction bases outside the gene matches: 11. As DNA, the CDR3 is TGCAGCGTCAAGACAGGGCTTACTTCCTATGGCTACACCTTC. Translation gives CSVKTGLTSYGYTF.

The chain links TRBV29-1 to TRBJ2-1; 8 nucleotides agree with TRBD2. Germline trimming cut 3 bases from V and 13 bases from J; bases unmatched to any gene: 11. Germline loops: CDR1 SQVTM, CDR2 ANQGSEA. CDR3 size: 13 residues. The CDR3 coding sequence is TGCAGCGTTGAGAAAGGGGCTAGCGGGTTACAGTTCTTC. Translated: CSVEKGASGLQFF.

The chain links TRBV19 to TRBJ1-5, with 8 bases identical to TRBD1. Germline V gene sequence: CDR1 LNHDA, CDR2 SQIVND (reference sequence). The CDR3 has 15 residues. The trim removed 5 bases at V and 6 bases at J, leaving 9 bases unmatched. For the CDR3, the DNA is TGTGCCAGTAGTCGCCTAGGACAGGGCGGTCAGCCCCAGCATTTT. Amino acid sequence: CASSRLGQGGQPQHF.

This chain links TRBV9 with TRBJ2-5, with 7 bases matching TRBD2. Germline CDR1 SGDLS, CDR2 YYNGEE. The CDR3 spans 16 residues. V lost 4 bases, J lost 1 base, and 10 bases stayed unmatched. This chain's CDR3 is CASSSRASGGQETQYF. CDR3 DNA: TGTGCCAGCAGCTCACGGGCCTCGGGAGGCCAAGAGACCCAGTACTTC.

V and J are TRBV9 and TRBJ1-1, with 9 nucleotides matching TRBD1. J lost 7 bases, V lost 4 bases, and 14 bases had no gene match. CDR3 length equals 16 residues. CDR1 is SGDLS, CDR2 YYNGEE, per germline. The CDR3 bases are TGTGCCAGCAGCCCCCGGACAGGGGTTTTAGGTGGTGAAGCTTTCTTT. Amino acids: CASSPRTGVLGGEAFF.

The chain is built from TRBV19 and TRBJ2-3; 9 nucleotides match TRBD2. Germline assignment: CDR1 LNHDA and CDR2 SQIVND (reference sequence). This CDR3 is built from 15 residues. J was trimmed by 4 bases and V by 3 bases; bases with no gene match: 5. The CDR3 is CASSILAGGADTQYF. In nucleotides, the CDR3 is TGTGCCAGTAGTATTCTTGCGGGAGGGGCAGATACGCAGTATTTT.

This clone was found once. The gene calls are TRBV7-3 and TRBJ2-3, with D tentatively TRBD2 (6 bases). This CDR3 has 14 residues. V lost 5 bases and J 10 bases, leaving 19 bases between the germline ends. Germline CDR1 and CDR2: SGHTA and FQGTGA. The CDR3 reads CASSPGVAAQAQYF. DNA of the CDR3: TGTGCCAGCAGCCCCGGGGTAGCGGCCCAGGCGCAGTATTTT.

The V call is TRBV19, the J call TRBJ2-1; 16 positions agree with TRBD2. The CDR3 runs to 18 residues. Germline V gives CDR1 LNHDA, CDR2 SQIVND (reference sequence). V dropped 3 bases and J dropped 5; count of bases not matched to a gene: 7. The CDR3 loop reads CASSMGLAGGNSHNEQFF. As DNA, the CDR3 is TGTGCCAGTAGTATGGGACTAGCGGGAGGGAACAGCCACAATGAGCAGTTCTTC.

The CDR3 protein is CASSPMRGAKNIQYF. Written as DNA, the CDR3 is TGTGCCAGCAGCCCGATGCGGGGGGCCAAAAACATTCAGTACTTC. V usage is TRBV2 and J usage is TRBJ2-4, with 7 bases identical to TRBD2. The CDR3 loop spans 15 amino acids. Trimming cost V 6 bases and J 1 base; bases outside gene matches: 6. The germline CDR1 and CDR2 sequences are SNHLY and FYNNEI.

V gene TRBV10-3 combines with J gene TRBJ1-2; 7 nucleotides match TRBD1. V lost 7 bases, J lost 8 bases, and 10 bases stayed unmatched. CDR3 size: 13 residues. Germline V gene lookup returns CDR1 ENHRY and CDR2 SYGVKD. The CDR3 DNA reads as TGTGCCATCACGGACGAGGGGGCGCGGGGCTACACCTTC. Translated, it gives CAITDEGARGYTF.

The gene calls are TRBV28 and TRBJ2-1; the D gene is possibly TRBD1 (5 bases). This CDR3 has 14 residues. Germline lookup yields CDR1 MDHEN and CDR2 SYDVKM. Trimming took off 9 bases at V and 8 bases at J, with 20 bases between the two ends. The DNA of the CDR3 is TGTGCCAGTTTTCGGACAACTCCGCAAGATGAGCAGTTCTTC. Translated: CASFRTTPQDEQFF. The full variable domain, with the rest looked up from reference TRBV28 and TRBJ2-1, is DVKVTQSSRYLVKRTGEKVFLECVQDMDHENMFWYRQDPGLGLRLIYFSYDVKMKEKGDIPEGYSVSREKKERFSLILESASTNQTSMYLCASFRTTPQDEQFFGPGTRLTVL.

The genes are TRBV15 and TRBJ2-2, with D perhaps being TRBD1 or TRBD2 (5 bases each). The V end was cut by 8 bases, the J end by 3 bases, with 13 bases between. The germline CDR1 and CDR2 sequences are LNHNV and YYDKDF (reference sequence). The CDR3 is 14 residues long. The chain's CDR3 is CATGGWGYTGELFF. The CDR3 coding sequence is TGTGCCACCGGGGGATGGGGATACACCGGGGAGCTGTTTTTT.

V is TRBV6-1 and J is TRBJ2-7; no firm D call. Germline-derived CDR1 and CDR2 are MNHNS and SASEGT. Trimming removed 4 bases at V and 3 bases at J, with 10 bases between. CDR3 size: 13 residues. CDR3 loop: CASSGPTDYEQYF. The CDR3 coding sequence is TGTGCCAGCAGTGGACCGACTGACTACGAGCAGTACTTC.

The DNA of the CDR3 is TGTGCCAGCAGCCAAGTAGGGCAGGATCGGGAAAAACTGTTTTTT. The encoded protein is CASSQVGQDREKLFF. The chain recombines TRBV14 with TRBJ1-4; D is unclear. Germline lookup yields CDR1 SGHDN and CDR2 FVKESK. V lost 1 base to trimming and J lost 8 bases, with 14 bases between them. The length of the CDR3 is 15 residues.

The V gene is TRBV2, the J gene TRBJ1-3; D not resolved. The germline CDR1 and CDR2 sequences are SNHLY and FYNNEI. Trimming cost V 6 bases and J 0 bases, with 12 bases left between them. The CDR3 sequence is 15 residues long. This CDR3 is CASRLDRTSGNTIYF. CDR3 nucleotides: TGTGCCAGCAGGCTGGACCGGACCTCTGGAAACACCATATATTTT. The whole variable domain, remainder taken from reference TRBV2 and TRBJ1-3, is EPEVTQTPSHQVTQMGQEVILRCVPISNHLYFYWYRQILGQKVEFLVSFYNNEISEKSEIFDDQFSVERPDGSNFTLKIRSTKLEDSAMYFCASRLDRTSGNTIYFGEGSWLTVV.